The 20 T cell receptor beta chains presented below share a single source sample, sequenced in a study of blood T cells in healthy people across ages (dated by TCRdb to between 2014 and 2017). Library preparation employed 5' RACE. This sample was sequenced with an Illumina HiSeq 2500. A second PCR of about 6 to 11 cycles was performed with a sample-barcoded 5' primer and a J-beta primer mix. TCRdb handled the public reads itself, with Q25 trimming in fastp and clone calling in MiXCR, and kept productive beta chains. When rows share a CDR3 protein, they turn into one entry using the most common DNA and genes. The sample records 700,000 to 850,000 distinct CDR3 sequences, roughly 34% of which are singletons. The ten biggest clones cover 10% to 15% of the sample. Material: blood. The receptor source for this set is a young man in good health.

The chain joins TRBV9 to TRBJ2-2, with 10 bases identical to TRBD1. Trimming at V came to 3 bases and at J to 4 bases, leaving 6 bases not matched to a gene. The CDR3 sequence is 16 residues long. CDR1 is SGDLS and CDR2 is YYNGEE in the germline V gene. The CDR3 DNA sequence: TGTGCCAGCAGCGAAACCGGGACAGGGGTCACCGGGGAGCTGTTTTTT. Translated: CASSETGTGVTGELFF.

This clonotype came up a few times. V and J are TRBV18 and TRBJ2-7; D tentatively reads TRBD1 or TRBD2 (5 bases each). The CDR3 totals 14 residues. V lost 1 base and J 1 base, leaving 8 bases between the germline ends. The germline gives CDR1 KGHSH, CDR2 LQKENI. The CDR3 loop reads CASSPRDVSYEQYF. The CDR3 DNA follows: TGTGCCAGCTCACCACGGGACGTATCCTACGAGCAGTACTTC.

The rearrangement uses TRBV5-5 and TRBJ1-2, with a tentative D call TRBD1 (6 bases). CDR1 and CDR2 (germline): SGHKS, YYEKEE (reference sequence). V lost 0 bases and J lost 6, with 15 bases in between. This CDR3 has 15 amino acids. DNA of the CDR3: TGTGCCAGCAGCTTGGACGGGGGGCCGGACCATGGCTACACCTTC. Translating gives CASSLDGGPDHGYTF.

This clonotype appeared once. This CDR3 is CASSPGTSGSHEQYF. DNA of the CDR3: TGCGCCAGCAGCCCCGGGACTAGCGGGAGCCACGAGCAGTACTTC. V usage is TRBV5-1 and J usage is TRBJ2-7, with TRBD2 matching 14 bases. The CDR3 loop spans 15 amino acids. J lost 5 bases, V lost 4 bases, and 5 bases had no gene match. CDR1 is SGHRS and CDR2 is YFSETQ in the germline V gene.

On this clonotype: Being one base from a much bigger clone, this may be a read error. The chain carries TRBV29-1 and TRBJ2-3; perhaps TRBD1 as D (5 bases). Per germline, CDR1 SQVTM and CDR2 ANQGSEA. CDR3 length equals 12 residues. CDR3 loop: CSVGKSTGTQYF. In nucleotides, the CDR3 is TGCAGCGTTGGTAAGAGCACAGGTACGCAGTATTTT.

The V and J genes are TRBV15 and TRBJ1-1; 8 nucleotides agree with TRBD1. Germline CDR1 LNHNV, CDR2 YYDKDF (reference sequence). The J segment lost 1 base and the V segment lost 0 bases, leaving 4 bases of the junction unmatched. The CDR3 loop spans 16 amino acids. The CDR3 protein is CATSRDGGTGNTEAFF. The CDR3 nucleotides read TGTGCCACCAGCAGAGATGGGGGGACAGGGAACACTGAAGCTTTCTTT.

This clonotype was observed a few times. This chain uses TRBV9 with TRBJ2-3, with TRBD2 matching 10 bases. CDR3 length: 18 amino acids. The V and J ends lost 0 bases and 0 bases, in that order; junction bases with no gene match: 7. Germline lookup yields CDR1 SGDLS and CDR2 YYNGEE. CDR3 amino acids: CASSVGLAGVRSTDTQYF. Here the CDR3 DNA reads TGTGCCAGCAGCGTAGGCCTAGCGGGGGTCCGTAGCACAGATACGCAGTATTTT.

The V and J genes are TRBV7-2 and TRBJ2-7; D is ambiguous. The V end lost 6 bases, the J end lost 3 bases, and 12 bases lay between the germline ends. There are 13 residues in the CDR3. The germline CDR1 and CDR2 sequences are SGHTA and FQGNSA. CDR3 bases: TGTGCCAGCAGGAAGGACGGAGTCTACGAGCAGTACTTC. Translated: CASRKDGVYEQYF.

This clonotype was observed a few times. This chain uses TRBV4-3 with TRBJ1-2; TRBD1 matches at 9 bases. The J segment lost 1 base and the V segment lost 1 base, leaving 4 bases of the junction unmatched. Germline values: CDR1 LGHNA, CDR2 YSLEER. There are 16 residues in the CDR3. The CDR3 sequence is CASSQGTGEVNYGYTF. The DNA of the CDR3 is TGCGCCAGCAGCCAAGGGACAGGGGAGGTTAACTATGGCTACACCTTC.

As to this clonotype: A read error may explain this, as a much larger clone is one base away. V gene TRBV20-1 combines with J gene TRBJ2-4, with D tentatively TRBD2 (6 bases). The J call could be wrong; TRBJ2-7 is a better fit for the DNA end. This CDR3 has 13 residues. Germline V gene lookup returns CDR1 DFQATT and CDR2 SNEGSKA (reference sequence). The CDR3 DNA is TGCAGTGCTAGCCGGGGGATCTCCTACGAGCAGTACTTC. This gives the protein CSASRGISYEQYF.

The rearrangement links TRBV7-2 to TRBJ1-1; no definite D call. V gave up 1 base and J gave up 8 bases, with 17 bases separating them. The CDR3 has 15 amino acids. Germline CDR1 and CDR2: SGHTA and FQGNSA. The CDR3 protein is CASSLEAGSNREAFF. The CDR3 DNA reads as TGTGCCAGCAGCTTAGAAGCAGGCTCTAATAGGGAAGCTTTCTTT.

This chain links TRBV24-1 with TRBJ2-1; 11 bases agree with TRBD1. The germline V gene encodes CDR1 KGHDR and CDR2 SFDVKD. This CDR3 is 13 amino acids long. Germline trimming cut 9 bases from V and 4 bases from J; bases unmatched to any gene: 1. The CDR3 is CATGTGGYNEQFF. In DNA, the CDR3 is TGTGCCACCGGGACAGGGGGATACAATGAGCAGTTCTTC.

The chain employs TRBV5-5 and TRBJ2-5, with TRBD2 matching over 15 bases. The CDR3 covers 16 residues. After removal of 4 bases from V and 11 bases from J, the junction contained 12 bases not matched to a gene. CDR1 is SGHKS and CDR2 is YYEKEE in the germline V gene (reference sequence). The CDR3 bases are TGTGCCAGCAGCGGACCGGGACTAGCGGGGGGCAATGAGCAGTACTTC. Translating gives CASSGPGLAGGNEQYF.

The V and J genes are TRBV5-4 and TRBJ2-1, with 9 bases aligning to TRBD2. Per the germline V gene, CDR1 is SGHNT and CDR2 is YYREEE (reference sequence). The CDR3 has 15 residues. Losses at the gene ends were 5 bases for V and 9 bases for J; bases not matched to a gene: 12. The CDR3: CASRTTGTSFPEQFF. CDR3 coding DNA: TGTGCCAGCAGAACAACCGGGACTAGCTTTCCTGAGCAGTTCTTC.

With respect to this clonotype: A much larger clone differs by one base, so this may be a read error. The J gene is TRBJ2-3, the V gene TRBV29-1, with 8 bases identical to TRBD1. CDR1 is SQVTM and CDR2 is ANQGSEA in the germline V gene. There are 14 residues in the CDR3. The CDR3, as DNA: TGCAGCGCCGCGGACAGGGTGGGCACAGATACGCGGTATTTT. Translation gives CSAADRVGTDTRYF.

The chain uses TRBV7-2 and TRBJ2-5, with a possible D match to TRBD2 (7 bases). CDR1 is SGHTA, CDR2 FQGNSA, per germline. The CDR3 length is 16 residues. The V end lost 1 base, the J end lost 11 bases, and 23 bases lay between the germline ends. In DNA form, the CDR3 reads TGTGCCAGCAGCTTAGAACCCGCGGGGGCGGAGTATGAGCAGTACTTC. Translating gives CASSLEPAGAEYEQYF.

About this clonotype itself: Relative to the germline gene, one junction end is altered; a read error may explain this. The chain carries TRBV3-1 and TRBJ2-5; TRBD2 matches at 8 bases. The CDR3 has 14 amino acids. Germline loops: CDR1 LGHDT, CDR2 YNNKEL (reference sequence). CDR3 amino acids: CVSSPGLVQETQYF. The DNA of the CDR3 is TGTGTCAGCAGCCCGGGACTAGTTCAAGAGACCCAGTACTTC.

This clonotype was detected only a few times. This chain joins TRBV20-1 and TRBJ2-2; D unresolved. V dropped 2 bases and J dropped 3 bases, with 13 bases sitting between them. CDR3 size: 15 residues. Germline V gives CDR1 DFQATT, CDR2 SNEGSKA (reference sequence). The CDR3 nucleotides are TGCAGTGCTAGAACCCCGGGTCGAGACACCGGGGAGCTGTTTTTT. This encodes CSARTPGRDTGELFF.

This chain connects TRBV20-1 to TRBJ1-4, with a weak D call TRBD1 (5 bases). The germline gives CDR1 DFQATT, CDR2 SNEGSKA (reference sequence). The length of the CDR3 is 14 residues. The V gene lost 3 bases and the J gene lost 4 bases, with 12 bases spanning the gap. In DNA form, the CDR3 reads TGCAGTGCTAGGTTCGGGGGAAGTAATGAAAAACTGTTTTTT. It specifies CSARFGGSNEKLFF.

This sequence joins TRBV29-1 and TRBJ2-4; 7 nucleotides line up with TRBD2. The CDR3 contains 14 residues. Germline trimming cut 0 bases from V and 7 bases from J; bases unmatched to any gene: 6. Germline-derived CDR1 and CDR2 are SQVTM and ANQGSEA. The CDR3 DNA sequence: TGCAGCGTTGAAGATCTCAGGGAGGGGAACATTCAGTACTTC. It encodes CSVEDLREGNIQYF.